The 2 T cell receptor beta chains in this list originate from one sample, sequenced in a study of T cell changes during pregnancy in multiple sclerosis. Assay used: immunoSEQ multiplex PCR; TCRdb lists only in-frame clones, some missing. The profile shows more than 20,000 clones, 91% of them singletons. The material sequenced was CD4+ T cells from peripheral blood mononuclear cells, taken in the third trimester of pregnancy. The receptors were sampled from a female donor with multiple sclerosis, enrolled in a pregnancy study.

The chain uses TRBV15 and TRBJ2-7, with D unclear. Germline CDR1 LNHNV, CDR2 YYDKDF (reference sequence). This CDR3 comprises 13 residues. V was shortened by 0 bases and J by 5 bases, with 8 bases between the two germline ends. The chain's CDR3 is CATSRDLDDEQYF. DNA for the CDR3: TGTGCCACCAGCAGAGACCTAGATGACGAGCAGTACTTC.

V gene TRBV29-1 combines with J gene TRBJ1-1; no reliable D call. The CDR3 contains 14 residues. The germline V gene has CDR1 SQVTM and CDR2 ANQGSEA. Trimming removed 0 bases from V and 7 bases from J, with 15 bases in between. CDR3 region: CSVEDKWPRYEAFF. As DNA, the CDR3 is TGCAGCGTTGAAGATAAGTGGCCACGATATGAAGCTTTCTTT.